A selection of T cell receptor beta chains follows, all from one sample in a study of OX40 agonist ivuxolimab in advanced cancers. Sequencing was performed with immunoSEQ multiplex PCR; in TCRdb, only in-frame clones are kept and a portion is missing. The sample shows fewer than 55,000 clones, 80% to 90% of them seen only once. Sequenced material: CD4+ or CD8+ T cells sorted from blood, taken in a trial of the OX40 agonist ivuxolimab. The origin of the receptors is an adult with an advanced solid tumor such as melanoma, head and neck, liver or kidney cancer. The CDR3 runs from the conserved cysteine through the conserved F or W. Fields, in order: CDR3 length, V gene, D gene, J gene, clone size, CDR3 protein, CDR3 DNA. D genes are given only for firm matches. For some rows the clone size is stated as once, few or many, or as a class when expanded; others skip it.

length: 12; V: TRBV2; D: .; J: TRBJ1-1; size: .; CDR3: CASTQANTEAFF; DNA: TGTGCCAGCACGCAGGCGAACACTGAAGCTTTCTTT
length: 15; V: TRBV4-2; D: TRBD2; J: TRBJ2-5; size: .; CDR3: CASSLETSRQETQYF; DNA: TGTGCCAGCAGCCTCGAGACTAGCCGGCAAGAGACCCAGTACTTC
length: 15; V: TRBV5-1; D: .; J: TRBJ2-3; size: .; CDR3: CASSPSGPSTDTQYF; DNA: TGCGCCAGCAGCCCAAGCGGACCTAGCACAGATACGCAGTATTTT
length: 15; V: TRBV19; D: .; J: TRBJ2-5; size: few; CDR3: CASSFARGDQETQYF; DNA: TGTGCCAGTAGTTTCGCCAGGGGGGACCAAGAGACCCAGTACTTC
length: 15; V: TRBV7-2; D: .; J: TRBJ1-2; size: once; CDR3: CASSLAPRSYYGYTF; DNA: TGTGCCAGCAGCTTAGCGCCAAGGTCCTACTATGGCTACACCTTC
length: 13; V: TRBV11-2; D: TRBD1; J: TRBJ2-3; size: .; CDR3: CASSLGQGDTQYF; DNA: TGTGCCAGCAGCTTAGGACAGGGTGATACGCAGTATTTT
length: 16; V: TRBV11-2; D: .; J: TRBJ1-1; size: .; CDR3: CASSLRFGDRNTEAFF; DNA: TGTGCCAGCAGCTTAAGGTTTGGGGATAGGAACACTGAAGCTTTCTTT
length: 18; V: TRBV19; D: TRBD2; J: TRBJ2-3; size: .; CDR3: CASSPGLAGGIITDTQYF; DNA: TGTGCCAGTAGTCCCGGACTAGCGGGGGGGATAATCACAGATACGCAGTATTTT
length: 19; V: TRBV4-2; D: .; J: TRBJ2-7; size: .; CDR3: CASSQDLGQLLASSYEQYF; DNA: TGTGCCAGCAGCCAAGATTTAGGCCAGCTTCTAGCCAGCTCCTACGAGCAGTACTTC
length: 12; V: TRBV11-2; D: .; J: TRBJ2-3; size: once; CDR3: CASSWSTDTQYF; DNA: TGTGCCAGCAGCTGGAGCACAGATACGCAGTATTTT
length: 15; V: TRBV11-3; D: TRBD1; J: TRBJ1-4; size: once; CDR3: CASSLTGGDDEKLFF; DNA: TGTGCCAGCAGCTTGACAGGGGGCGATGATGAAAAACTGTTTTTT
length: 12; V: TRBV2; D: TRBD1; J: TRBJ1-2; size: .; CDR3: CASRQGAEGYTF; DNA: TGTGCCAGCAGACAGGGGGCGGAAGGCTACACCTTC
length: 13; V: TRBV29-1; D: .; J: TRBJ2-6; size: .; CDR3: CSVDASGANVLTF; DNA: TGCAGCGTTGACGCCTCTGGGGCCAACGTCCTGACTTTC
length: 15; V: TRBV19; D: .; J: TRBJ1-5; size: .; CDR3: CASSMDGDSNQPQHF; DNA: TGTGCCAGTAGTATGGATGGAGATAGCAATCAGCCCCAGCATTTT
length: 13; V: TRBV7-2; D: .; J: TRBJ1-6; size: few; CDR3: CASSQRQNSPLHF; DNA: TGTGCCAGCAGCCAAAGACAGAATTCACCCCTCCACTTT
length: 16; V: TRBV11-3; D: TRBD1; J: TRBJ2-5; size: .; CDR3: CASSLDSGGRGETQYF; DNA: TGTGCCAGCAGCTTAGATTCAGGGGGAAGAGGAGAGACCCAGTACTTC
length: 14; V: TRBV4-1; D: .; J: TRBJ2-7; size: .; CDR3: CASSSDLPSYEQYF; DNA: TGCGCCAGCAGCTCGGACCTCCCATCCTACGAGCAGTACTTC
length: 14; V: TRBV2; D: .; J: TRBJ2-1; size: .; CDR3: CASSELVSYNEQFF; DNA: TGTGCCAGCAGTGAGCTGGTCTCCTACAATGAGCAGTTCTTC
length: 16; V: TRBV13; D: .; J: TRBJ1-5; size: .; CDR3: CASSLRAGPRNQPQHF; DNA: TGTGCCAGCAGCCTCCGGGCAGGGCCTCGCAATCAGCCCCAGCATTTT
length: 15; V: TRBV5-1; D: .; J: TRBJ2-3; size: .; CDR3: CASSQGGHGTDTQYF; DNA: TGCGCCAGCAGCCAGGGGGGCCACGGCACAGATACGCAGTATTTT
length: 12; V: TRBV5-1; D: .; J: TRBJ2-7; size: .; CDR3: CASSLGAYEQYF; DNA: TGCGCCAGCAGCTTAGGGGCCTACGAGCAGTACTTC
length: 14; V: TRBV11-2; D: .; J: TRBJ1-2; size: .; CDR3: CASSLAGRDYGYTF; DNA: TGTGCCAGCAGCTTAGCTGGCAGGGACTATGGCTACACCTTC
length: 13; V: TRBV5-3; D: TRBD1; J: TRBJ2-7; size: .; CDR3: CASSKTGGGEQYF; DNA: TGTGCCAGCAGCAAAACAGGGGGAGGCGAGCAGTACTTC
length: 13; V: TRBV29-1; D: .; J: TRBJ2-4; size: .; CDR3: CSHRVGGENIQYF; DNA: TGCAGCCATAGGGTAGGCGGCGAAAACATTCAGTACTTC
length: 15; V: TRBV5-1; D: TRBD2; J: TRBJ2-1; size: .; CDR3: CASSSGTSGHNEQFF; DNA: TGCGCCAGCAGCTCAGGGACTAGCGGGCACAATGAGCAGTTCTTC
length: 13; V: TRBV28; D: .; J: TRBJ1-2; size: .; CDR3: CASSLTGRGGYTF; DNA: TGTGCCAGCAGTTTAACAGGCAGGGGCGGCTACACCTTC
length: 12; V: TRBV7-9; D: .; J: TRBJ1-1; size: .; CDR3: CASSLEWAEAFF; DNA: TGTGCCAGCAGCTTAGAGTGGGCTGAAGCTTTCTTT
length: 13; V: TRBV5-4; D: .; J: TRBJ2-7; size: .; CDR3: CASSLAAGAEQYF; DNA: TGTGCCAGCAGCTTGGCCGCAGGGGCCGAGCAGTACTTC
length: 14; V: TRBV13; D: .; J: TRBJ2-7; size: .; CDR3: CASSKGQPSYEQYF; DNA: TGTGCCAGCAGCAAAGGACAGCCATCCTACGAGCAGTACTTC
length: 13; V: TRBV6-1; D: .; J: TRBJ1-2; size: .; CDR3: CASSERGDYGYTF; DNA: TGTGCCAGCAGTGAACGGGGGGACTATGGCTACACCTTC
length: 13; V: TRBV29-1; D: TRBD2; J: TRBJ2-3; size: .; CDR3: CSESGGTTDTQYF; DNA: TGCAGCGAGAGCGGGGGAACCACAGATACGCAGTATTTT
length: 16; V: TRBV7-2; D: .; J: TRBJ2-3; size: .; CDR3: CASSPSADRGTDTQYF; DNA: TGTGCCAGCAGCCCTAGTGCGGATAGGGGCACAGATACGCAGTATTTT
length: 15; V: TRBV10-1; D: TRBD2; J: TRBJ2-1; size: .; CDR3: CASSSSGGATDEQFF; DNA: TGCGCCAGCAGTAGTAGCGGGGGGGCTACGGATGAGCAGTTCTTC
length: 13; V: TRBV10-2; D: .; J: TRBJ2-3; size: .; CDR3: CASSTGGADTQYF; DNA: TGCGCCAGCTCCACGGGGGGCGCAGATACGCAGTATTTT
length: 17; V: TRBV7-8; D: TRBD1; J: TRBJ1-1; size: few; CDR3: CASSSGTGDSMNTEAFF; DNA: TGTGCCAGCAGCTCCGGGACAGGGGACTCCATGAACACTGAAGCTTTCTTT
length: 15; V: TRBV19; D: TRBD1; J: TRBJ1-2; size: .; CDR3: CASSANRDRSYGYTF; DNA: TGTGCCAGTAGTGCGAACCGGGACAGGTCCTATGGCTACACCTTC
length: 18; V: TRBV19; D: TRBD1; J: TRBJ2-7; size: .; CDR3: CASSIDLHRQGSSYEQYF; DNA: TGTGCCAGTAGTATAGATCTACACCGACAGGGGTCCTCCTACGAGCAGTACTTC
length: 14; V: TRBV5-1; D: .; J: TRBJ1-1; size: .; CDR3: CASSLEGVLTEAFF; DNA: TGCGCCAGCAGCTTGGAGGGGGTGCTCACTGAAGCTTTCTTT
length: 15; V: TRBV5-1; D: .; J: TRBJ2-3; size: .; CDR3: CVSNREVASTDTQYF; DNA: TGCGTCAGCAACCGTGAAGTCGCTAGCACAGATACGCAGTATTTT
length: 17; V: TRBV19; D: TRBD2; J: TRBJ2-3; size: .; CDR3: CASSTGLAGAFTDTQYF; DNA: TGTGCCAGTAGTACCGGACTAGCGGGGGCCTTCACAGATACGCAGTATTTT
length: 16; V: TRBV21-1; D: .; J: TRBJ2-1; size: .; CDR3: CASSKGRQGIYNEQFF; DNA: TGTGCCAGCAGCAAAGGGAGACAGGGGATTTACAATGAGCAGTTCTTC
length: 15; V: TRBV4-1; D: .; J: TRBJ1-2; size: few; CDR3: CASSQDVRTERGYTF; DNA: TGCGCCAGCAGCCAAGATGTTAGAACAGAGAGGGGCTACACCTTC
length: 15; V: TRBV6-6; D: .; J: TRBJ2-2; size: few; CDR3: CASSLRVGSTGELFF; DNA: TGTGCCAGCAGTTTGCGGGTGGGGAGCACCGGGGAGCTGTTTTTT
length: 11; V: TRBV6-6; D: .; J: TRBJ1-2; size: .; CDR3: CASSPRDGYTF; DNA: TGTGCCAGCAGTCCCCGGGATGGCTACACCTTC
length: 14; V: TRBV2; D: .; J: TRBJ1-6; size: medium-sized; CDR3: CASSDRLGGSPLHF; DNA: TGTGCCAGCAGCGACAGGCTGGGAGGTTCACCCCTCCACTTT
length: 14; V: TRBV11-2; D: .; J: TRBJ1-1; size: .; CDR3: CASSFWGPNTEAFF; DNA: TGTGCCAGCAGCTTTTGGGGGCCGAACACTGAAGCTTTCTTT
length: 14; V: TRBV18; D: .; J: TRBJ2-7; size: .; CDR3: CASSPNRADYEQYF; DNA: TGTGCCAGCTCACCAAACAGGGCTGACTACGAGCAGTACTTC
length: 12; V: TRBV7-2; D: .; J: TRBJ1-3; size: medium-sized; CDR3: CASSLGRNTIYF; DNA: TGTGCCAGCAGCTTAGGGAGAAACACCATATATTTT
length: 15; V: TRBV5-6; D: TRBD1; J: TRBJ2-7; size: .; CDR3: CASSLLGQGLGEQYF; DNA: TGTGCCAGCAGCCTCCTAGGACAGGGCCTTGGCGAGCAGTACTTC
length: 14; V: TRBV10-1; D: .; J: TRBJ2-3; size: once; CDR3: CASSEPGRTDTQYF; DNA: TGCGCCAGCAGTGAACCAGGCCGGACAGATACGCAGTATTTT
length: 13; V: TRBV5-1; D: TRBD1; J: TRBJ2-5; size: .; CDR3: CASSWDSQETQYF; DNA: TGCGCCAGCAGCTGGGACAGCCAAGAGACCCAGTACTTC
length: 15; V: TRBV29-1; D: TRBD1; J: TRBJ2-2; size: few; CDR3: CSVDPGGANTGELFF; DNA: TGCAGCGTAGACCCAGGGGGCGCGAACACCGGGGAGCTGTTTTTT
length: 14; V: TRBV5-1; D: .; J: TRBJ1-1; size: few; CDR3: CASSFQPENTEAFF; DNA: TGCGCCAGCAGCTTCCAGCCTGAGAACACTGAAGCTTTCTTT
length: 15; V: TRBV11-2; D: .; J: TRBJ1-6; size: once; CDR3: CASSLQSSVNSPLHF; DNA: TGTGCCAGCAGCTTACAGAGCAGCGTGAATTCACCCCTCCACTTT
length: 13; V: TRBV5-6; D: .; J: TRBJ1-5; size: .; CDR3: CASSLAVGQPQHF; DNA: TGTGCCAGCAGCTTAGCCGTCGGGCAGCCCCAGCATTTT
length: 12; V: TRBV7-9; D: TRBD1; J: TRBJ2-7; size: .; CDR3: CASSQTGVEQYF; DNA: TGTGCCAGCAGCCAGACAGGGGTCGAGCAGTACTTC
length: 13; V: TRBV6-1; D: .; J: TRBJ1-1; size: .; CDR3: CASREGLNTEAFF; DNA: TGTGCCAGCAGGGAAGGGCTGAACACTGAAGCTTTCTTT
length: 13; V: TRBV2; D: .; J: TRBJ1-6; size: few; CDR3: CASSVGIDSPLHF; DNA: TGTGCCAGCAGTGTGGGTATCGATTCACCCCTCCACTTT
length: 14; V: TRBV27; D: .; J: TRBJ1-5; size: .; CDR3: CASSFSGAGQPQHF; DNA: TGTGCCAGCAGTTTCTCAGGGGCAGGGCAGCCCCAGCATTTT
length: 14; V: TRBV9; D: TRBD1; J: TRBJ1-2; size: .; CDR3: CASSLRQGSYGYTF; DNA: TGTGCCAGCAGCTTACGACAGGGGTCCTATGGCTACACCTTC